This TCR beta chain was sequenced for a study of STAT5B mutations in CD4+ large granular lymphocyte leukemia. Study-level points and caveats: Roughly 27% of private leukemic clonotypes occurred rarely in other patients' non-leukemic repertoires. Without HLA matching, higher CD4+ than CD8+ T-LGLL clonality could reflect small sample size. 8/27 top patient clones versus 2/35 control clones were TRBV06-family.

The survey-level immunoSEQ assay was used. The assay was immunoSEQ multiplex PCR, and TCRdb's table has in-frame clones only and misses some. This sample carries 30,000 to 35,000 clones, around 85% of them seen once, and the ten largest clones take around 4.6%. This CDR3 is 15 amino acids long. Germline V gives CDR1 GTSNPN, CDR2 SVGIG (reference sequence). V trimming: 2 bases; J trimming: 5 bases; junction bases outside the gene matches: 12. Concerning this clone itself: The antigen is unknown.

The sample comprised CD4+ T cells from blood buffy coats. This chain connects TRBV30 to TRBJ2-7; 7 bases fit TRBD2. This clonotype was sampled from a human donor in good health. CDR3 loop: CAWSPGVAGSHEQYF. CDR3 sequence (DNA): TGTGCCTGGAGTCCCGGGGTAGCGGGTTCACACGAGCAGTACTTC.